This entry is about one T cell receptor beta chain. This record belongs to a study of blood T cell repertoires in COVID-19. Study overall: Whether acute or convalescent, the COVID-19 samples came from the United States, Italy and Spain. T cells, B-cell-depleted T cells, or PBMCs provided the cDNA or gDNA that served as material.

Germline V gene lookup returns CDR1 SGHDT and CDR2 YYEEEE. The length of the CDR3 is 14 residues. V lost 7 bases and J lost 0, with 13 bases in between. The authors' processing: Reference gene primer amplification gave nucleated cell count estimates. Clones were sequenced by immunoSEQ multiplex PCR, and TCRdb holds only the in-frame ones, with some missing. V, J and clone size reflect that table, while D and trimming were determined from the DNA. The sample yields roughly 60,000 clones, roughly 86% seen once. The sequence was collected from a human donor with active COVID-19. The donor label of this sample is uncertain. Sequencing used peripheral blood. The J gene is TRBJ1-2, the V gene TRBV5-6, with a tentative D call TRBD1 (5 bases). CDR3 loop: CASPRPTANYGYTF. The DNA for the CDR3 is TGTGCCAGCCCACGCCCGACAGCTAACTATGGCTACACCTTC.